The sequence of this T cell receptor (beta chain) was determined in a study of technical replicates of blood from a few donors. Per the germline V gene, CDR1 is MNHNY and CDR2 is SVGAGI (reference sequence). The length of the CDR3 is 13 residues. The V gene lost 4 bases and the J gene lost 4 bases, with 10 bases spanning the gap. Using immunoSEQ multiplex PCR, the repertoire was profiled, and TCRdb retains in-frame clones only, with some absent. The repertoire holds some 70,000 clones, with roughly 92% as singletons. V is TRBV6-6 and J is TRBJ1-1; D is undetermined. Sequenced input: T cells isolated from PBMCs. This TCR derives from a human donor in good health. CDR3 in DNA: TGTGCCAGCAGTTCGGAGGTGACCACTGAAGCTTTCTTT. Translating it yields CASSSEVTTEAFF.